This is a list of T cell receptor beta chains from one sample in a study of blood T cell repertoires in COVID-19. Produced via immunoSEQ multiplex PCR; TCRdb's table is partial and in-frame only. Here the sample spans some 250,000 clones, about 86% being singletons. The sample consisted of peripheral blood. The receptors shown here come from a woman in her thirties who had recovered from COVID-19. CDR3s include the opening cysteine and the closing phenylalanine or tryptophan. D genes are given only for firm matches. Rows give clone size only sometimes, using once, few, many, or a class for an expanded clone.

D gene | clone size | J gene | V gene | CDR3 protein | CDR3 DNA
TRBD1 | NA | TRBJ1-1 | TRBV7-9 | CASSLVRGQGGNTEAFF | TGTGCCAGCAGCTTAGTGCGTGGACAGGGTGGAAACACTGAAGCTTTCTTT
NA | NA | TRBJ1-2 | TRBV19 | CASRLESVTSYGYTF | TGTGCCAGTAGGCTGGAATCGGTGACTTCCTATGGCTACACCTTC
NA | NA | TRBJ2-2 | TRBV29-1 | CSVEQITGELFF | TGCAGCGTTGAACAGATCACCGGGGAGCTGTTTTTT
TRBD1 | NA | TRBJ2-1 | TRBV5-5 | CASSLEDRPYNEQFF | TGTGCCAGCAGCTTGGAGGACAGGCCTTACAATGAGCAGTTCTTC
TRBD1 | once | TRBJ2-7 | TRBV11-1 | CASRLTGGASYEQYF | TGTGCCAGCAGACTTACAGGGGGCGCTTCCTACGAGCAGTACTTC
NA | NA | TRBJ1-2 | TRBV6-2/TRBV6-3 | CASSDRANYGYTF | TGTGCCAGCAGCGACAGAGCTAACTATGGCTACACCTTC
NA | NA | TRBJ2-1 | TRBV18 | CASTPLGPPGDNEQFF | TGTGCCAGCACCCCCTTAGGACCCCCGGGGGACAATGAGCAGTTCTTC
TRBD1 | NA | TRBJ1-3 | TRBV7-2 | CASTRQGAPGNTIYF | TGTGCCAGCACCCGACAGGGGGCACCTGGAAACACCATATATTTT
TRBD1 | few | TRBJ1-2 | TRBV7-2 | CASSTDRRNGYTF | TGTGCCAGCAGCACGGACAGGAGGAATGGCTACACCTTC
NA | NA | TRBJ2-3 | TRBV3-1/TRBV3-2 | CASSLQVGGHTDTQYF | TGTGCCAGCAGCCTTCAAGTCGGGGGGCACACAGATACGCAGTATTTT
NA | NA | TRBJ1-2 | TRBV30 | CAWSVPRGSGYTF | TGTGCCTGGAGTGTACCCCGGGGTAGCGGCTACACCTTC
TRBD1 | NA | TRBJ1-4 | TRBV6-2/TRBV6-3 | CASSAGTGVEKLFF | TGTGCCAGCAGCGCCGGGACAGGGGTTGAAAAACTGTTTTTT
TRBD1 | NA | TRBJ1-1 | TRBV18 | CASSQQGMGTEAFF | TGTGCCAGCTCACAACAGGGGATGGGCACTGAAGCTTTCTTT
TRBD1 | NA | TRBJ1-1 | TRBV19 | CASSIGGQGGTEAFF | TGTGCCAGTAGTATAGGGGGACAGGGCGGCACTGAAGCTTTCTTT
TRBD1 | once | TRBJ2-1 | TRBV6-2/TRBV6-3 | CASSFTRDSEQFF | TGTGCCAGCAGTTTTACCCGGGACAGCGAGCAGTTCTTC
TRBD2 | NA | TRBJ2-4 | TRBV6-2/TRBV6-3 | CASSYTYRAGGSPLAKNIQYF | TGTGCCAGCAGTTACACCTACCGAGCGGGGGGCTCACCGCTAGCCAAAAACATTCAGTACTTC
NA | NA | TRBJ1-5 | TRBV3-1/TRBV3-2 | CASSRGGTQPQHF | TGTGCCAGCAGCCGTGGAGGGACTCAGCCCCAGCATTTT
TRBD1 | NA | TRBJ1-1 | TRBV5-1 | CASSTEGLGQGGTEAFF | TGCGCCAGCAGCACGGAAGGGTTGGGACAGGGAGGCACTGAAGCTTTCTTT
TRBD2 | NA | TRBJ2-3 | TRBV3-1/TRBV3-2 | CASSQPWVAGGTDTQYF | TGTGCCAGCAGCCAACCATGGGTAGCGGGGGGCACAGATACGCAGTATTTT
NA | NA | TRBJ2-3 | TRBV3-1/TRBV3-2 | CASSHGGARTDTQYF | TGTGCCAGCAGCCATGGGGGGGCCCGCACAGATACGCAGTATTTT
TRBD1 | NA | TRBJ2-2 | TRBV4-2 | CASTPGQANTGELFF | TGTGCCAGCACCCCCGGACAGGCGAACACCGGGGAGCTGTTTTTT
NA | NA | TRBJ2-5 | TRBV6-6 | CASSRRPGQRQETQYF | TGTGCCAGCAGTCGACGACCGGGACAAAGACAAGAGACCCAGTACTTC
NA | NA | TRBJ1-1 | TRBV6-2/TRBV6-3 | CASSYSKTGGTFTEAFF | TGTGCCAGCAGTTACTCAAAGACGGGAGGGACATTCACTGAAGCTTTCTTT
NA | NA | TRBJ2-3 | TRBV5-4 | CAITPQQGTDTQYF | TGTGCCATTACGCCCCAACAGGGCACAGATACGCAGTATTTT
NA | NA | TRBJ1-1 | TRBV19 | CASSVRTEAFF | TGTGCCAGTAGTGTGCGGACTGAAGCTTTCTTT
NA | NA | TRBJ1-2 | TRBV29-1 | CSVGVGEGGYTF | TGCAGCGTTGGGGTAGGGGAAGGGGGCTACACCTTC
NA | NA | TRBJ2-7 | TRBV10-2 | CASTWRQAQTYEQYF | TGCGCCAGCACTTGGCGACAGGCTCAGACCTACGAGCAGTACTTC
TRBD1 | NA | TRBJ1-1 | TRBV27 | CASHWGRGQGNTEAFF | TGTGCCAGCCACTGGGGGAGAGGACAGGGGAACACTGAAGCTTTCTTT
NA | many | TRBJ2-7 | TRBV5-6 | CASSLAFIDEQYF | TGTGCCAGCAGCTTGGCTTTTATAGACGAGCAGTACTTC
TRBD2 | NA | TRBJ2-3 | TRBV7-2 | CASSWGLALTDTQYF | TGTGCCAGCAGCTGGGGACTAGCGCTCACAGATACGCAGTATTTT
NA | once | TRBJ1-2 | TRBV29-1 | CSVEASNYGYTF | TGCAGCGTTGAAGCCAGTAACTATGGCTACACCTTC
TRBD2 | NA | TRBJ2-2 | TRBV6-1 | CASSEWSGVTGELFF | TGTGCCAGCAGTGAATGGAGCGGGGTTACCGGGGAGCTGTTTTTT
TRBD2 | NA | TRBJ2-7 | TRBV18 | CASSPREGPVEQYF | TGTGCCAGCTCACCACGGGAGGGACCGGTCGAGCAGTACTTC
NA | NA | TRBJ1-6 | TRBV11-2 | CASSLAAGNNSPLHF | TGTGCCAGCAGCCTAGCGGCGGGTAATAATTCACCCCTCCACTTT
NA | NA | TRBJ1-1 | TRBV6-4 | CASSERMNTEAFF | TGTGCCAGCTCTGAGCGTATGAACACTGAAGCTTTCTTT
TRBD1 | NA | TRBJ1-2 | TRBV6-1 | CASSETGTGFVYGYTF | TGTGCCAGCAGTGAAACCGGGACAGGATTCGTCTATGGCTACACCTTC
NA | NA | TRBJ1-1 | TRBV4-1 | CASSQAGGRITEAFF | TGCGCCAGCAGCCAAGCGGGAGGTCGGATAACTGAAGCTTTCTTT
NA | NA | TRBJ2-7 | TRBV11-2 | CASSLDYGGNLYEQYF | TGTGCCAGCAGCTTAGATTACGGCGGGAACTTGTACGAGCAGTACTTC
TRBD1 | NA | TRBJ1-4 | TRBV12-5 | CASGPAGQVNEKLFF | TGTGCTAGTGGGCCCGCGGGACAGGTTAATGAAAAACTGTTTTTT
NA | NA | TRBJ1-1 | TRBV5-1 | CASSHPSLTEGTEAFF | TGCGCCAGCAGCCATCCCTCCCTGACGGAGGGCACTGAAGCTTTCTTT
TRBD1 | NA | TRBJ2-2 | TRBV19 | CASSFRGLAGELFF | TGTGCCAGTAGTTTCAGGGGGTTGGCCGGGGAGCTGTTTTTT